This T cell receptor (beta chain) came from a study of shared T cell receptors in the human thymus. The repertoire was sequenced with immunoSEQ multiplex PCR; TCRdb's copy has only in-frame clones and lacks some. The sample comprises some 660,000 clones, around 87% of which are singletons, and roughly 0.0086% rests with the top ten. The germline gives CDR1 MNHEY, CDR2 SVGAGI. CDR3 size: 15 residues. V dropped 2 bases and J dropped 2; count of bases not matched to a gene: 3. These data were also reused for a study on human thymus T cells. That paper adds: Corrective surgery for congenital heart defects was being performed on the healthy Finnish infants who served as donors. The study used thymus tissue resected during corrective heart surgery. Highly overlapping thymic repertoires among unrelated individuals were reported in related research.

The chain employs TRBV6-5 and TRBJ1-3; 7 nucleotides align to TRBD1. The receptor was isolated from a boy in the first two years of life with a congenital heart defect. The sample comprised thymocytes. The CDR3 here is CASSYHTGAGNTIYF. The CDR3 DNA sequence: TGTGCCAGCAGTTACCACACAGGGGCTGGAAACACCATATATTTT.